This T cell receptor beta chain stems from a study of T cell responses to AZD1222 COVID-19 vaccine. Study overall: Second-dose intervals of approximately 4 or approximately 12 weeks were pooled.

On this clone: Its specificity is unknown.

Libraries were prepared by immunoSEQ multiplex PCR; TCRdb keeps only in-frame clonotypes and omits some of them. The sample has approximately 80,000 clones, approximately 90% seen once. The CDR3 has 13 amino acids. Between the trimmed V and J ends, which lost 1 base and 2 bases, there was a span of 5 bases. CDR1 and CDR2 from the germline V gene are SGHAT and FQNNGV. Study-wide results and caveats: Sampling that yielded the repertoires occurred only after the peak T cell response. Possibly, clonal diversity was underestimated; donors were largely white British and included more females.

The V gene is TRBV11-2, the J gene TRBJ1-1; no firm D call. The input for sequencing was peripheral blood, taken on day 0 of AZD1222 vaccination. The receptor was isolated from an adult in good health. CDR3 loop: CASSLVGNTEAFF. CDR3 nucleotides: TGTGCCAGCAGCTTAGTTGGCAACACTGAAGCTTTCTTT.